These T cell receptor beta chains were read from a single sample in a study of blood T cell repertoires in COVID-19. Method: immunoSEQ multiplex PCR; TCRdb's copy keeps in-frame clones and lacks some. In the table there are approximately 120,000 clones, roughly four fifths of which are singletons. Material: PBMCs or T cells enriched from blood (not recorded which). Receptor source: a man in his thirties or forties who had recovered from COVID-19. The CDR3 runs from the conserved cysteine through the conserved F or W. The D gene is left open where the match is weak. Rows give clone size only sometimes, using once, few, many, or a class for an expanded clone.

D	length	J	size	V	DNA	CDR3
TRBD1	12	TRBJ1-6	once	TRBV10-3	TGTGCCACCGGGACAGCGAACTCACCCCTCCACTTT	CATGTANSPLHF
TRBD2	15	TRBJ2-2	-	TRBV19	TGTGCCAGTAGAATAGCGGGAGGCAACACCGGGGAGCTGTTTTTT	CASRIAGGNTGELFF
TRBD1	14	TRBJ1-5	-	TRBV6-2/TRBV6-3	TGTGCCAGCAGTACTTGGGACAGGGATCAGCCCCAGCATTTT	CASSTWDRDQPQHF
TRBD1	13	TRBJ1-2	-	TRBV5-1	TGCGCCAGCAGCCCAGGGGGCGGTTATGGCTACACCTTC	CASSPGGGYGYTF
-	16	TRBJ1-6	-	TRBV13	TGTGCCAGCAATTCCTGGGCGGGACCGACTAATTCACCCCTCCACTTT	CASNSWAGPTNSPLHF
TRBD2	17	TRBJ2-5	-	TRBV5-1	TGCGCCAGCAGCTTGCCCTCGGTGCGGGAGGGGAAACGAACCCAGTACTTC	CASSLPSVREGKRTQYF
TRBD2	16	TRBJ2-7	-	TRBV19	TGTGCCAGTAGTTCGTCTAGCGGGTCAATCACCTACGAGCAGTACTTC	CASSSSSGSITYEQYF
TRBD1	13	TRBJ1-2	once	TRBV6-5	TGTGCCAGCAGAAGGGGACAGTCCCATGGCTACACCTTC	CASRRGQSHGYTF
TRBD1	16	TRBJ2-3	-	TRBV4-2	TGTGCCAGCAGCCAGGTTGGGACAGTCGACACAGATACGCAGTATTTT	CASSQVGTVDTDTQYF
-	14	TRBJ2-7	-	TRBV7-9	TGTGCCAGCAGCTTATCCCAGGGGTCCTACGAGCAGTACTTC	CASSLSQGSYEQYF
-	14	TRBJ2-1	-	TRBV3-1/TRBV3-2	TGTGCCAGCAGCTACCGGGACACGAGATATGAGCAGTTCTTC	CASSYRDTRYEQFF
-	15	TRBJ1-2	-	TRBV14	TGTGCCAGCAGCCAAGGATGGGGAGCTAACTATGGCTACACCTTC	CASSQGWGANYGYTF
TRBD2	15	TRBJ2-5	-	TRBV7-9	TGTGCCAGCAGCTTAGTTCTAGCGGGAGGAGAGACCCAGTACTTC	CASSLVLAGGETQYF
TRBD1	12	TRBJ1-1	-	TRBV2	TGTGCCAGCGGGACAGGGGGTACTGAAGCTTTCTTT	CASGTGGTEAFF
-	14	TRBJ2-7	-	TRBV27	TGTGCCAGCAGGCAACAGGGCATCTCCTACGAGCAGTACTTC	CASRQQGISYEQYF
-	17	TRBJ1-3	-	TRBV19	TGTGCCAGTAGTATAGGTTGGGACTCCAACTCTGGAAACACCATATATTTT	CASSIGWDSNSGNTIYF
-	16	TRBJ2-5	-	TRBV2	TGTGCCAGCAAATTAGGGACACTCCGGTACCAAGAGACCCAGTACTTC	CASKLGTLRYQETQYF
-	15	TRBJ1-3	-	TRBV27	TGTGCCAGCAGGTATACAGGGACCTCTGGAAACACCATATATTTT	CASRYTGTSGNTIYF
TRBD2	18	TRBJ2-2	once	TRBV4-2	TGTGCCAGCAGCCAAGATGTCCCCCCCGGACTAGCGTCCGGGGAGCTGTTTTTT	CASSQDVPPGLASGELFF
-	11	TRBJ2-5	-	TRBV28	TGTGCCAGCAGTCCCCAGGGGACCCAGTACTTC	CASSPQGTQYF
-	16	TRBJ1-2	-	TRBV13	TGTGCCAGCAGCTTAAAAGTGGGAGAACAACCGGGGGGCTACACCTTC	CASSLKVGEQPGGYTF
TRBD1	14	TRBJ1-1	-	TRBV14	TGTGCCAGCAGCCAAGTTGGGACAGGCGCTGAAGCTTTCTTT	CASSQVGTGAEAFF
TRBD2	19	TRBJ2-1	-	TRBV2	TGTGCCAGCAGTGAAGGGGTGGCTAGCGGGAGGCTTACCTACAATGAGCAGTTCTTC	CASSEGVASGRLTYNEQFF
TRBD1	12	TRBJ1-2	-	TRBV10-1	TGCGCCAGCAATAACAGGGGGCGCGGCTACACCTTC	CASNNRGRGYTF
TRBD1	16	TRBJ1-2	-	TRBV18	TGTGCCAGCTCACCGGGAAGGGCAGGGGACAGCTATGGCTACACCTTC	CASSPGRAGDSYGYTF
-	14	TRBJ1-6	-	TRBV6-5	TGTGCCAGCAGTCCGGGGGTCGACAATTCACCCCTCCACTTT	CASSPGVDNSPLHF
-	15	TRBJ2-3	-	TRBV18	TGTGCCAGCTCCTCACCCGTGGGAGGTTCAGATACGCAGTATTTT	CASSSPVGGSDTQYF
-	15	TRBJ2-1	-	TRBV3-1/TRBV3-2	TGTGCCAGCAGCCAAACTAGGAGCTCCTACAATGAGCAGTTCTTC	CASSQTRSSYNEQFF
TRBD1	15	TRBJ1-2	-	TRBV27	TGTGCCAGCAGCCCAAGGGACAGACCGACCTATGGCTACACCTTC	CASSPRDRPTYGYTF
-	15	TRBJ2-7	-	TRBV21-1	TGTGCCAGCAGCAAAGGGCAGGGGGAAACATACGAGCAGTACTTC	CASSKGQGETYEQYF
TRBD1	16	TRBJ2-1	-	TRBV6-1	TGTGCCAGCAGTGAAGCCGCCCCGGGACAGGGAGGTGAGCAGTTCTTC	CASSEAAPGQGGEQFF
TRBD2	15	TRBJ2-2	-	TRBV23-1	TGCGCCAGCGAAAGACTAGCGGGGGACACCGGGGAGCTGTTTTTT	CASERLAGDTGELFF
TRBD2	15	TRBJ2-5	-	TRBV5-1	TGCGCCAGCAGCCCAGGACTAGCGGGGGTGGAGACCCAGTACTTC	CASSPGLAGVETQYF
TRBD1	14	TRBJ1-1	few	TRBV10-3	TGTGCCATCAGACCGGGACAGGGAGGCACTGAAGCTTTCTTT	CAIRPGQGGTEAFF
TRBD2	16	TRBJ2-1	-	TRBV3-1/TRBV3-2	TGTGCCAGCAGCCAAGATGGGGGAGGGCCGGTAAATGAGCAGTTCTTC	CASSQDGGGPVNEQFF
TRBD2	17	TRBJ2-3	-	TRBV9	TGTGCCAGCAGCCCCCTACACGGACTAGCCCACACAGATACGCAGTATTTT	CASSPLHGLAHTDTQYF
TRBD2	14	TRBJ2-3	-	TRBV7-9	TGTGCCAGCAGCCACGGACTAGAAGCAGATACGCAGTATTTT	CASSHGLEADTQYF
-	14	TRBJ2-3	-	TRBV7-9	TGTGCCAGCGCTCTCATCGGGAGCACAGATACGCAGTATTTT	CASALIGSTDTQYF
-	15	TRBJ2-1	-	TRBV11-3	TGTGCCAGCAGCTTAGAAGCTGGCGGGATTAATGAGCAGTTCTTC	CASSLEAGGINEQFF
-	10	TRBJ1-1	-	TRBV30	TGTGCCTGGACGGGGACTGAAGCTTTCTTT	CAWTGTEAFF
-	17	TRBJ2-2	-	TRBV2	TGTGCCAGCTACCCTCAGGGCACCTCCGCGATTACCGGGGAGCTGTTTTTT	CASYPQGTSAITGELFF
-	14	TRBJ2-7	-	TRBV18	TGTGCCAGCTCACCGGGGCGACAGACCTACGAGCAGTACTTC	CASSPGRQTYEQYF
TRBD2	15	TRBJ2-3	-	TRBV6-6	TGTGCCAGCAGTGACACTAGCGGGAGACCAGATACGCAGTATTTT	CASSDTSGRPDTQYF
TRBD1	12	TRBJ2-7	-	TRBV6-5	TGTGCCAGCACCGGGGACAGCTACGAGCAGTACTTC	CASTGDSYEQYF
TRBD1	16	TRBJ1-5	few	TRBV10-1	TGCGCCAGCAGCCTGGTAGACAGGGTACACAACCAGCCCCAGCATTTT	CASSLVDRVHNQPQHF
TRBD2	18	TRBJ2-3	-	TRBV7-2	TGTGCCAGCAGCTTTAGGGCTAGCGGGGGGGCTAGCACAGATACGCAGTATTTT	CASSFRASGGASTDTQYF
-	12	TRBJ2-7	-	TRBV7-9	TGTGCCAGCAGCCGCCTTGGCCACGAGCAGTACTTC	CASSRLGHEQYF
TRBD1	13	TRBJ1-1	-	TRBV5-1	TGCGCCAGCAGCTTTACAGGGGCTAGTGAAGCTTTCTTT	CASSFTGASEAFF
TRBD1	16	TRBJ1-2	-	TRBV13	TGTGCCAGCAGCCGGGACAGGGGGCGCATTAACTATGGCTACACCTTC	CASSRDRGRINYGYTF
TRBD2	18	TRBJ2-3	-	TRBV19	TGTGCCAGTAGTATTCATGGGGCTAGCGGCCCTAGCACAGATACGCAGTATTTT	CASSIHGASGPSTDTQYF
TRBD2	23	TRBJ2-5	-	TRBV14	TGTGCCAGCAGCCAAGAAGGAGGGTGGACTAGCGGGAGAGTGTGGGTTTTCCAAGAGACCCAGTACTTC	CASSQEGGWTSGRVWVFQETQYF
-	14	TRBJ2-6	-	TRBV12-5	TGTGCTAGTGGTCCAGGGTCTGGGGCCAACGTCCTGACTTTC	CASGPGSGANVLTF
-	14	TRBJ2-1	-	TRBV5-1	TGCGCCAGCAGCTTGCCGGGAACCTACAATGAGCAGTTCTTC	CASSLPGTYNEQFF
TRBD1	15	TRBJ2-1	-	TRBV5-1	TGCGCCAGCAGCTTGGGACAGGGCCCCTACAATGAGCAGTTCTTC	CASSLGQGPYNEQFF
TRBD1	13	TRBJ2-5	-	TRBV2	TGTGCCAGCTCTGGGACAGTTAAAGAGACCCAGTACTTC	CASSGTVKETQYF
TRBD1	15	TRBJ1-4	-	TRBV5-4	TGTGCCAGCAGCCGAGGACAGGGAAGTGGTGAAAAACTGTTTTTT	CASSRGQGSGEKLFF
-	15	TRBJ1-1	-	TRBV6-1	TGTGCCAGCAGTGAACTGGGCGTATTGAACACTGAAGCTTTCTTT	CASSELGVLNTEAFF
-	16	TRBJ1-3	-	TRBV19	TGTGCCAGTATCGCGCGGCAGGGCTTTCCTGGAAACACCATATATTTT	CASIARQGFPGNTIYF